Sequencing of this T cell receptor (beta chain) was carried out in a study of blood T cell repertoires in COVID-19. There are 12 residues in the CDR3. Germline V gene sequence: CDR1 SQVTM, CDR2 ANQGSEA. V lost 4 bases and J 3 bases, leaving 7 bases between the germline ends. The repertoire was sequenced with immunoSEQ multiplex PCR; TCRdb's copy has only in-frame clones and lacks some. The sample records fewer than 90,000 clones, roughly nine tenths being singletons. This clonotype originated in a man older than 75 in a cohort sampled during active COVID-19. Specimen: peripheral blood. The genes are TRBV29-1 and TRBJ2-1, with D hard to call. The CDR3 sequence: CSVGNGYNEQFF. The CDR3 bases are TGCAGCGTTGGCAACGGCTACAATGAGCAGTTCTTC.